This T cell receptor (beta chain) was documented in a study of regulatory T cells in long-lasting Graves disease. This clonotype has at least ten counts. Arm-PCR of CDR3 regions with iRepertoire HTBI primers generated TCR beta libraries. TCRdb re-called the multiplex PCR reads with MiXCR, one entry per CDR3 protein. The sample includes some 340,000 distinct CDR3 sequences, roughly 12% of them seen just once. Time point denoted: newly diagnosed GD, antithyroid drugs for less than 3 months. Generation of the TCR library employed RNA extracted from PBMCs. The data were also submitted as part of a second study, on T cells in Graves' hyperthyroidism and ophthalmopathy. That report notes: Patients were aged 18 to 65, had disease duration under 2 months, and had newly diagnosed hyperthyroidism. Not enrolled were patients with uncontrolled infection, other autoimmune disease, pregnancy or lactation. The HTBI set primed first-round TCR CDR3 RT-PCR. Ophthalmopathy was identified by the model a median around 5.9 months ahead of onset.

Sequences were derived from peripheral blood mononuclear cells (PBMCs), sampled at new diagnosis, from a patient treated with antithyroid drugs. The sequence came from a woman younger than 35 with Graves disease.

CDR3 in DNA: TGTGCCTGGAGGGGCGCGGGGACAGGGGACAATGAGCAGTTCTTC. Encoded protein: CAWRGAGTGDNEQFF. This chain joins TRBV30 and TRBJ2-1; 10 bases map to TRBD1. Germline V lookup: CDR1 GTSNPN, CDR2 SVGIG (reference sequence). V lost 3 bases and J lost 5; bases outside the gene matches: 7. This CDR3 comprises 15 residues.